The 6 T cell receptor beta chains below were found in one sample sequenced in a study of cytomegalovirus exposure and HLA in healthy donors. The PCR made use of 60 Vbeta and 13 Jbeta primers. Libraries were prepared by immunoSEQ multiplex PCR; TCRdb keeps only in-frame clonotypes and omits some of them. The sample records roughly 130,000 clones, 65% to 75% being singletons. The specimen sequenced was PBMCs. These receptors were obtained from a woman in her forties or fifties in good health and CMV-seropositive.

The chain employs TRBV7-2 and TRBJ2-1; 9 positions match TRBD2. Germline CDR1 reads SGHTA; CDR2 reads FQGNSA. CDR3 length: 13 amino acids. Losses at the gene ends were 4 bases for V and 6 bases for J; bases not matched to a gene: 1. CDR3 nucleotide sequence: TGTGCCAGCAGCTCAGCGGGGGGCAATGAGCAGTTCTTC. Its protein product is CASSSAGGNEQFF. Full variable domain (missing parts from reference TRBV7-2 and TRBJ2-1): GAGVSQSPSNKVTEKGKDVELRCDPISGHTALYWYRQSLGQGLEFLIYFQGNSAPDKSGLPSDRFSAERTGGSVSTLTIQRTQQEDSAVYLCASSSAGGNEQFFGPGTRLTVL.

This chain links TRBV6-1 with TRBJ1-5; D is unresolved. Germline loops: CDR1 MNHNS, CDR2 SASEGT. The germline V and J ends were trimmed by 11 bases and 2 bases, with 13 bases remaining between them. This CDR3 has 13 residues. CDR3 sequence reads: CASRGMGNQPQHF. The CDR3 nucleotides are TGTGCCTCCAGAGGGATGGGCAATCAGCCCCAGCATTTT.

This rearrangement joins TRBV4-2 to TRBJ2-3, with 7 bases identical to TRBD2. This CDR3 comprises 18 residues. After removal of 4 bases from V and 4 bases from J, the junction contained 17 bases not matched to a gene. Germline V gene lookup returns CDR1 LGHNA and CDR2 YNFKEQ. CDR3 sequence: CASSPLSQAAGLPDTQYF. CDR3 sequence (DNA): TGTGCCAGCAGCCCGTTATCTCAAGCAGCGGGGCTGCCAGATACGCAGTATTTT.

This rearrangement joins TRBV7-7 to TRBJ2-6; perhaps TRBD1 as D (5 bases). There are 18 residues in the CDR3. CDR1 and CDR2 (germline): SSHAT, FNYEAQ (reference sequence). Trimming cost V 4 bases and J 0 bases, with 16 bases left between them. Here the CDR3 DNA reads TGTGCCAGCAGCTCCGACAGACCCGGCAGCTCTGGGGCCAACGTCCTGACTTTC. Its protein is CASSSDRPGSSGANVLTF.

The V and J genes are TRBV7-6 and TRBJ1-6; tentative D call: TRBD1 (6 bases). The length of the CDR3 is 15 residues. Looked up from germline, CDR1 is SGHVS and CDR2 is FNYEAQ. Trimming removed 5 bases at V and 7 bases at J, with 15 bases between. Here the CDR3 DNA reads TGTGCCAGCAGCACACGGGACACCCTCAATTCACCCCTCCACTTT. Translation: CASSTRDTLNSPLHF.

The J gene is TRBJ1-1, the V gene TRBV29-1, with TRBD1 identical over 9 bases. Germline CDR1 reads SQVTM; CDR2 reads ANQGSEA. The CDR3 contains 13 residues. After removal of 5 bases from V and 7 bases from J, the junction contained 8 bases not matched to a gene. CDR3: CSVNRGRPCEAFF. CDR3 coding DNA: TGCAGCGTTAACAGGGGGCGACCATGTGAAGCTTTCTTT.